These T cell receptor beta chains were read from a single sample in a study of OX40 agonist ivuxolimab in advanced cancers. Profiling relied on immunoSEQ multiplex PCR, and the TCRdb table lists in-frame clones only, not all of them. The sample has some 58,000 clones, about nine tenths seen once; the top ten hold 1.5% to 2%. The sample was CD4+ or CD8+ T cells sorted from blood, taken in a trial of the OX40 agonist ivuxolimab. The receptor set was obtained from an adult with an advanced solid tumor such as melanoma, head and neck, liver or kidney cancer. Both conserved end residues are part of each CDR3. Fields, in order: V gene, J gene, CDR3 protein.

v_call: TRBV6-1
j_call: TRBJ2-1
cdr3_aa: CASSESGQGLRREFF

v_call: TRBV10-2
j_call: TRBJ2-2
cdr3_aa: CASRTGTVNTGELFF

v_call: TRBV4-1
j_call: TRBJ1-6
cdr3_aa: CASSHPLDNSPLHF

v_call: TRBV7-2
j_call: TRBJ2-7
cdr3_aa: CASTPPGLAGVDEQYF

v_call: TRBV10-3
j_call: TRBJ1-1
cdr3_aa: CAISDSLNTEAFF

v_call: TRBV11-2
j_call: TRBJ1-3
cdr3_aa: CASSSGVSGNTIYF

v_call: TRBV7-8
j_call: TRBJ2-4
cdr3_aa: CASSLLELAGGPAKNIQYF

v_call: TRBV30
j_call: TRBJ2-3
cdr3_aa: CAWSGASETDTQYF

v_call: TRBV19
j_call: TRBJ2-1
cdr3_aa: CASSFTLAGPYNEQFF

v_call: TRBV2
j_call: TRBJ1-2
cdr3_aa: CASKRDRDGYTF

v_call: TRBV19
j_call: TRBJ1-5
cdr3_aa: CASSIGQRYSNQPQHF

v_call: TRBV19
j_call: TRBJ2-3
cdr3_aa: CASSPRQVGTDTQYF

v_call: TRBV7-6
j_call: TRBJ2-1
cdr3_aa: CASAFGPNNEQFF

v_call: TRBV5-5
j_call: TRBJ1-2
cdr3_aa: CASSLTSRNYGYTF

v_call: TRBV18
j_call: TRBJ2-5
cdr3_aa: CASSPSGRGETQYF

v_call: TRBV27
j_call: TRBJ2-7
cdr3_aa: CASSLSQGFYEQYF

v_call: TRBV28
j_call: TRBJ2-3
cdr3_aa: CASSFVSGQGHQYF

v_call: TRBV11-2
j_call: TRBJ2-3
cdr3_aa: CASSLGDSGRYWSTDTQYF